The following is a T cell receptor beta chain sequence with its context. The sample is drawn from a study of control samples from healthy donors and cancer patients. CDR1 is PRHDT and CDR2 is FYEKMQ in the germline V gene (reference sequence). Deletions cut 1 base from V and 5 bases from J, with 15 bases between. CDR3 size: 15 residues. Profiled with immunoSEQ multiplex PCR; TCRdb holds only in-frame clones, not every one. The sample has roughly 88,000 clones, about 89% seen once. The TCR comes from a woman aged 25 to 39 in good health. The rearrangement uses TRBV13 and TRBJ2-7; no definite D call. The sequencing sample was made of blood. CDR3 in amino acids: CASSLAGVNFDEQYF. The CDR3, as DNA: TGTGCCAGCAGCTTAGCTGGGGTCAACTTCGACGAGCAGTACTTC.